This T cell receptor (beta chain) appears in the sequencing data of a study of radiotherapy plus CTLA-4 blockade in lung cancer. For the study at large: Disease control was seen in approximately 31% of patients, objective responses in approximately 20%. Study-wide results and caveats: Interferon-beta and early blood T cell clone dynamics reportedly predicted response best.

V was clipped by 5 bases and J by 4 bases; unmatched bases: 7. Germline-derived CDR1 and CDR2 are MNHEY and SVGAGI. This CDR3 is built from 14 residues. Patients with chemo-refractory metastatic non-small-cell lung cancer received focal radiation plus CTLA-4 blockade with ipilimumab. The assay was immunoSEQ multiplex PCR, and TCRdb's table has in-frame clones only and misses some. The sample shows 60,000 to 70,000 clones, 79% of them seen only once. This clone appeared a single time. The target antigen is unknown. This TCR came from a human donor with non-small cell lung cancer who had a complete response to radiotherapy plus ipilimumab. The chain uses TRBV6-5 and TRBJ1-2; 7 bases line up with TRBD1. Material: peripheral blood, obtained from a patient treated with radiotherapy plus ipilimumab. CDR3: CASSPGGSGYGYTF. CDR3 nucleotide sequence: TGTGCCAGCAGTCCAGGGGGGAGTGGCTATGGCTACACCTTC.